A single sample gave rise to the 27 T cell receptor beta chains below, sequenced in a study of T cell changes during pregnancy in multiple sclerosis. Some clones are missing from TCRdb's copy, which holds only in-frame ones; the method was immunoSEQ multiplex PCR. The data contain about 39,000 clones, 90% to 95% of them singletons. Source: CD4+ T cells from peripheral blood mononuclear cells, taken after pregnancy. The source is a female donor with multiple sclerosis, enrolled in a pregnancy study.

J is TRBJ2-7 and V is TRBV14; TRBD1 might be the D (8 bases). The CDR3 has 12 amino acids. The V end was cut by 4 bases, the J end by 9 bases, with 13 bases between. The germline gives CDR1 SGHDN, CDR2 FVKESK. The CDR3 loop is CASSPTGGGQYF. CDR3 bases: TGTGCCAGCAGCCCAACAGGGGGGGGGCAGTACTTC.

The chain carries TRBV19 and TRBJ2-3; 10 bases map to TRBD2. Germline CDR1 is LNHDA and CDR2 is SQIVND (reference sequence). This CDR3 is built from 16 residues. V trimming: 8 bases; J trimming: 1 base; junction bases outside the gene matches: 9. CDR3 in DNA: TGTGCCAGTCAACCTCCAGCGGGGGGGGGCACAGATACGCAGTATTTT. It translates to CASQPPAGGGTDTQYF.

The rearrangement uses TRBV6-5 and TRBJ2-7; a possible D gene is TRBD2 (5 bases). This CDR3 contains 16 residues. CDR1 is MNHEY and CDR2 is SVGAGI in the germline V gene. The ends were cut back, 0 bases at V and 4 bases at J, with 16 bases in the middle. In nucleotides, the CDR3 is TGTGCCAGCAGTTACTCTGAAATTACTAGTCGATACGAGCAGTACTTC. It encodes CASSYSEITSRYEQYF.

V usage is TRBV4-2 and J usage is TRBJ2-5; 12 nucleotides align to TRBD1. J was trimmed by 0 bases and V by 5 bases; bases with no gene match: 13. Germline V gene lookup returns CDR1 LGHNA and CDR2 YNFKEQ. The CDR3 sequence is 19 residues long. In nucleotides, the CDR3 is TGTGCCAGCAGCACCGGGACAGGGGGCGCGCGGGGGAACCAAGAGACCCAGTACTTC. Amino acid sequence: CASSTGTGGARGNQETQYF.

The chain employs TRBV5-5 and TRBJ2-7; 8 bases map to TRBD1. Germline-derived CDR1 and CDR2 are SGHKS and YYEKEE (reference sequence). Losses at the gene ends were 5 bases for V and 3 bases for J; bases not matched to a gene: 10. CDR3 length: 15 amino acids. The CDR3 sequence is CASSYSGTGGYEQYF. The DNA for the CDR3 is TGTGCCAGCAGTTACTCCGGGACAGGTGGCTACGAGCAGTACTTC.

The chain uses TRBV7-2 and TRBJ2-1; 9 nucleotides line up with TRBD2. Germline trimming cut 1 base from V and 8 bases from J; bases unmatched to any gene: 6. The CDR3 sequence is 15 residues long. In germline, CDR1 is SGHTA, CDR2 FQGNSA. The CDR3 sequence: CASSLVAGGPHEQFF. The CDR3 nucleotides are TGTGCCAGCAGCTTAGTGGCGGGGGGGCCCCATGAGCAGTTCTTC.

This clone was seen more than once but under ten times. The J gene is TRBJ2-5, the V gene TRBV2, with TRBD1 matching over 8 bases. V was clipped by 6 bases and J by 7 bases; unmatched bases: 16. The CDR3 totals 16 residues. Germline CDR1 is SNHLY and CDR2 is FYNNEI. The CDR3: CASRDRVSPFTRTQYF. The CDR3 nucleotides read TGTGCCAGCAGGGACAGGGTCAGTCCCTTTACACGGACCCAGTACTTC.

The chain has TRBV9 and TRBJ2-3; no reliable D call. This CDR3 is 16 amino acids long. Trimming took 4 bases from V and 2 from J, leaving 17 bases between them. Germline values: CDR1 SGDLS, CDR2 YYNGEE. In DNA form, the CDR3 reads TGTGCCAGCAGCCCAGGAAACACTCTCGTCACAGATACGCAGTATTTT. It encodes CASSPGNTLVTDTQYF.

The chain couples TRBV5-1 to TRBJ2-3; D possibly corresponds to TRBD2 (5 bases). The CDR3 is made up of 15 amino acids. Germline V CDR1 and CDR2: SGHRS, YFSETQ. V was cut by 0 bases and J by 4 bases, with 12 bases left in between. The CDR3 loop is CASSLGASSADTQYF. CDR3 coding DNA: TGCGCCAGCAGCTTGGGGGCTAGTAGCGCAGATACGCAGTATTTT. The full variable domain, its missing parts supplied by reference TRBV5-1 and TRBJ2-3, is KAGVTQTPRYLIKTRGQQVTLSCSPISGHRSVSWYQQTPGQGLQFLFEYFSETQRNKGNFPGRFSGRQFSNSRSEMNVSTLELGDSALYLCASSLGASSADTQYFGPGTRLTVL.

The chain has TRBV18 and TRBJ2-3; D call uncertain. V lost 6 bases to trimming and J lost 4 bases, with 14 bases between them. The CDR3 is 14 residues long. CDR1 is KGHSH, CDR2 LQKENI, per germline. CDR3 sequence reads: CASSPYARADTQYF. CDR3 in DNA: TGTGCCAGCTCGCCCTACGCTCGCGCAGATACGCAGTATTTT.

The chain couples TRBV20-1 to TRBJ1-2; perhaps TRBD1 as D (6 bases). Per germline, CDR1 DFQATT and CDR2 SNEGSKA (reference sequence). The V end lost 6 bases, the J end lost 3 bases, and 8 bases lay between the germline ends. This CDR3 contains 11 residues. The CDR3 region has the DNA TGCAGTGCGGACAGCTACTATGGCTACACCTTC. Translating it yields CSADSYYGYTF.

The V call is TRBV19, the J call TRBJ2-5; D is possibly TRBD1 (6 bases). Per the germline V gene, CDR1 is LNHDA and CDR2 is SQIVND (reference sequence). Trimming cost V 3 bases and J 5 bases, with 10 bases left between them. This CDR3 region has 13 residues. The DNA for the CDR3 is TGTGCCAGTAGTATTGGACAGAGGGAGACCCAGTACTTC. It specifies CASSIGQRETQYF.

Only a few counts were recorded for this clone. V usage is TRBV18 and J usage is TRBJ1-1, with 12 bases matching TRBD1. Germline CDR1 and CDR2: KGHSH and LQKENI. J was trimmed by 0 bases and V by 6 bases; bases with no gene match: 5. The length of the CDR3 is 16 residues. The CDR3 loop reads CASSSGQGALNTEAFF. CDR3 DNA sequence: TGTGCCAGCTCCTCGGGACAGGGGGCCCTGAACACTGAAGCTTTCTTT. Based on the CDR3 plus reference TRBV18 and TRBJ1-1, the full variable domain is NAGVMQNPRHLVRRRGQEARLRCSPMKGHSHVYWYRQLPEEGLKFMVYLQKENIIDESGMPKERFSAEFPKEGPSILRIQQVVRGDSAAYFCASSSGQGALNTEAFFGQGTRLTVV.

The CDR3 loop is CATSRADRENYGYTF. CDR3 nucleotides: TGTGCCACCAGCAGAGCCGACAGGGAGAACTATGGCTACACCTTC. This chain uses TRBV15 with TRBJ1-2; 7 nucleotides align to TRBD1. The CDR3 is 15 residues long. Germline V gives CDR1 LNHNV, CDR2 YYDKDF (reference sequence). J was trimmed by 2 bases and V by 1 base; bases with no gene match: 4.

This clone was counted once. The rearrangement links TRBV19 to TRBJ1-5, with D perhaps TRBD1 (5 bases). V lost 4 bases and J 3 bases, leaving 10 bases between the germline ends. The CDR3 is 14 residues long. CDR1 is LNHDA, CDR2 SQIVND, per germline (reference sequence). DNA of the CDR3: TGTGCCAGTAGTACCCAGGGTTACAATCAGCCCCAGCATTTT. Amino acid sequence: CASSTQGYNQPQHF.

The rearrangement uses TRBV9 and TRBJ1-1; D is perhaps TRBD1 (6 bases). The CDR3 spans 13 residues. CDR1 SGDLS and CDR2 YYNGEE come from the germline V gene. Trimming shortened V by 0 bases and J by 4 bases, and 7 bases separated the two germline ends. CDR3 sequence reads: CASSVGDITEAFF. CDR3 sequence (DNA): TGTGCCAGCAGCGTAGGGGACATCACTGAAGCTTTCTTT.

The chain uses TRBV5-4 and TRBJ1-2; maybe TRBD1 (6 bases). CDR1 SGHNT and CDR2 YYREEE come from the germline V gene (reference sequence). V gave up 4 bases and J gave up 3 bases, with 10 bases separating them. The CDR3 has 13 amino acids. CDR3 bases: TGTGCCAGCAGCCCCAGGGGCCACTATGGCTACACCTTC. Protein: CASSPRGHYGYTF.

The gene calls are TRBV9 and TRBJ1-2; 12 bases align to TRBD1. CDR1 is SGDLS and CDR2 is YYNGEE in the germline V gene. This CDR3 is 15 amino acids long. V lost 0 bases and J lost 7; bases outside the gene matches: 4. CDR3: CASSVGGQGAVGYTF. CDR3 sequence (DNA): TGTGCCAGCAGCGTAGGGGGACAGGGGGCGGTTGGCTACACCTTC.

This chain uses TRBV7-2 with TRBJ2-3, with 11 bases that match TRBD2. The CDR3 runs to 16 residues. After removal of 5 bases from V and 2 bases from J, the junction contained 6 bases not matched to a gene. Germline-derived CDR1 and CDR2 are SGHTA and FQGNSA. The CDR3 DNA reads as TGTGCCAGCAGCCTGATAGCGGGGGGGGTCACAGATACGCAGTATTTT. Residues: CASSLIAGGVTDTQYF.

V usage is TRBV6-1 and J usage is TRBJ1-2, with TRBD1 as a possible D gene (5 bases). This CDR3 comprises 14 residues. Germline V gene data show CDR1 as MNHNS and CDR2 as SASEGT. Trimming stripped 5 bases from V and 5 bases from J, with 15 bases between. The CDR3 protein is CASSWLWGEYGYTF. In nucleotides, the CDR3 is TGTGCCAGCAGTTGGCTGTGGGGGGAATATGGCTACACCTTC.

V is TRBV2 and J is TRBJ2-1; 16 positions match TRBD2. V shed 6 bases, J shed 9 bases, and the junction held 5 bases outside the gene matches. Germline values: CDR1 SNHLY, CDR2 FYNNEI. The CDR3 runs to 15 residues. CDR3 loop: CASSGTSGGAGEQFF. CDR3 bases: TGTGCCAGCAGCGGGACTAGCGGGGGGGCTGGTGAGCAGTTCTTC.

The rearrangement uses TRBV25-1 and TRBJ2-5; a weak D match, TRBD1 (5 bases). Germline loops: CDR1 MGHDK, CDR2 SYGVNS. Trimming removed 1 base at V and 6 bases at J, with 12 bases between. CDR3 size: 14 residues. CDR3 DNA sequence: TGTGCCAGCAGTGAATGGGGCCAGACAAAGACCCAGTACTTC. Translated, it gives CASSEWGQTKTQYF.

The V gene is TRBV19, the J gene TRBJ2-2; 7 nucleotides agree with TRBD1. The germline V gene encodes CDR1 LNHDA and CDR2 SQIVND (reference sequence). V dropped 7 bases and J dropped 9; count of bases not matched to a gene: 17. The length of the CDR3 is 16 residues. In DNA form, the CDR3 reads TGTGCCAGTAATGACCAGCGACAGGGCCGCCACCGGGAGCTGTTTTTT. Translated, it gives CASNDQRQGRHRELFF.

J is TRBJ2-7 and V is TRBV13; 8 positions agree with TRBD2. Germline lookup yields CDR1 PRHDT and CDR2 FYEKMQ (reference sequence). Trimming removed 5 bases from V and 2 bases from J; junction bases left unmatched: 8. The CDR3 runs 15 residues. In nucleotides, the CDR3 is TGTGCCAGCAGCGCCCAGCGGGGGCCCGCCTACGAGCAGTACTTC. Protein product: CASSAQRGPAYEQYF.

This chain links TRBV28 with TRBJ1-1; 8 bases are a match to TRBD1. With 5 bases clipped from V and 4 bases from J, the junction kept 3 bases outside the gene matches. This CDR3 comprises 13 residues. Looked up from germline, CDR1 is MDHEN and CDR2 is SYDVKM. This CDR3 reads CASSPTGGTEAFF. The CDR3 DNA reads TGTGCCAGCAGTCCAACAGGGGGCACTGAAGCTTTCTTT. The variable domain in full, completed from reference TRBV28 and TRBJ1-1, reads DVKVTQSSRYLVKRTGEKVFLECVQDMDHENMFWYRQDPGLGLRLIYFSYDVKMKEKGDIPEGYSVSREKKERFSLILESASTNQTSMYLCASSPTGGTEAFFGQGTRLTVV.

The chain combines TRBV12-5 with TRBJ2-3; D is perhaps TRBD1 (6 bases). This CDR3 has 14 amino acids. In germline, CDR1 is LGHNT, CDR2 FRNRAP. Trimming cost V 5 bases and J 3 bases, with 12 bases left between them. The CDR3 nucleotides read TGTGCTAGTGGTACAGGGTTTCGAACAGATACGCAGTATTTT. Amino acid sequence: CASGTGFRTDTQYF.

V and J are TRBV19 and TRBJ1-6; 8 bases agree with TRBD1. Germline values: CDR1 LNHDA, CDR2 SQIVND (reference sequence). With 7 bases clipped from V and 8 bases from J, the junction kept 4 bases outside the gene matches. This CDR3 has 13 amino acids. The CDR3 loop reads CASKVTGDSPLHF. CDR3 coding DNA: TGTGCCAGTAAAGTGACAGGGGATTCACCCCTCCACTTT.